The TCR beta chain under discussion was sequenced for a study of cytomegalovirus exposure and HLA in healthy donors. A multiplex PCR was run with 60 Vbeta primers and 13 Jbeta primers. The assay was immunoSEQ multiplex PCR, and TCRdb's table has in-frame clones only and misses some. Altogether approximately 110,000 clones are present, roughly two thirds being singletons, with the ten largest covering 7.5% to 9%. Germline V gene sequence: CDR1 SGHAT, CDR2 FQNNGV. The CDR3 consists of 16 residues. V lost 5 bases, J lost 3 bases, and 11 bases stayed unmatched. The chain joins TRBV11-2 to TRBJ2-5, with 8 nucleotides matching TRBD2. Sequences were obtained from PBMCs. The TCR was taken from a man younger than 30 in good health and CMV-seropositive. CDR3 in amino acids: CASSRKAGGTKETQYF. The CDR3 bases are TGTGCCAGCAGCCGCAAGGCGGGGGGAACCAAAGAGACCCAGTACTTC.